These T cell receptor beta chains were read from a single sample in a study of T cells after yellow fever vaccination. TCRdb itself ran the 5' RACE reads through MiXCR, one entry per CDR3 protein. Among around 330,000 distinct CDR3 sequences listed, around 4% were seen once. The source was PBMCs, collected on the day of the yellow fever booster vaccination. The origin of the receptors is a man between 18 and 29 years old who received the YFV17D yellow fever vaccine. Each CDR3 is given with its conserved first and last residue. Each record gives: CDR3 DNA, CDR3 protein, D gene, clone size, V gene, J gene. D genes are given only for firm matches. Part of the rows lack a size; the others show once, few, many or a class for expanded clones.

cdr3_nt: TGTGCCAGTTTACTGGGGGGGAACACCGGGGAGCTGTTTTTT
cdr3_aa: CASLLGGNTGELFF
d_call: -
clone_size: many
v_call: TRBV28
j_call: TRBJ2-2

cdr3_nt: TGCAGTGCTAGTCGGTCGCTAGGCAGCTACAATGAGCAGTTCTTC
cdr3_aa: CSASRSLGSYNEQFF
d_call: -
clone_size: many
v_call: TRBV20-1
j_call: TRBJ2-1

cdr3_nt: TGTGCCAGCAGCCTAGACAGGGTTGTCGGGGGCTACACCTTC
cdr3_aa: CASSLDRVVGGYTF
d_call: TRBD1
clone_size: -
v_call: TRBV6-5
j_call: TRBJ1-2

cdr3_nt: TGTGCCAGCAGGAAATTATGGGACCCCAGGAACACTGAAGCTTTCTTT
cdr3_aa: CASRKLWDPRNTEAFF
d_call: -
clone_size: few
v_call: TRBV27
j_call: TRBJ1-1

cdr3_nt: TGTGCCACCCGTTCCGGGCAGAATGGCTACACCTTC
cdr3_aa: CATRSGQNGYTF
d_call: -
clone_size: -
v_call: TRBV15
j_call: TRBJ1-2

cdr3_nt: TGCAGCGTTGCCATGGGACTAGCGACGACGCGTTTC
cdr3_aa: CSVAMGLATTRF
d_call: TRBD2
clone_size: few
v_call: TRBV29-1
j_call: TRBJ2-1

cdr3_nt: TGCAGTGCTAGAAATGGGGACAGGGAGGTCACTGAAGCTTTCTTT
cdr3_aa: CSARNGDREVTEAFF
d_call: TRBD1
clone_size: many
v_call: TRBV20-1
j_call: TRBJ1-1

cdr3_nt: TGTGCCAGCAGCTCCAACCGGCTAGCGGGGGCCTACAATGAGCAGTTCTTC
cdr3_aa: CASSSNRLAGAYNEQFF
d_call: TRBD2
clone_size: many
v_call: TRBV7-9
j_call: TRBJ2-1

cdr3_nt: TGTGCCAGCAGTGATGAGGGGGGCACGAACACCGGGGAGCTGTTTTTT
cdr3_aa: CASSDEGGTNTGELFF
d_call: -
clone_size: few
v_call: TRBV6-4
j_call: TRBJ2-2

cdr3_nt: TGTGCCAGCAGCTCAAGGGGGCTCACGGAGACCCAGTACTTC
cdr3_aa: CASSSRGLTETQYF
d_call: TRBD1
clone_size: few
v_call: TRBV7-2
j_call: TRBJ2-5

cdr3_nt: TGTGCCACCAGTTACCAACAGGGAGACACGCAGTATTTT
cdr3_aa: CATSYQQGDTQYF
d_call: -
clone_size: -
v_call: TRBV24-1
j_call: TRBJ2-3